There are a few counts of the clone carrying this T cell receptor (beta chain). V shed 4 bases and J shed 2 bases, with 16 bases lying between them. The CDR3 runs to 16 residues. Germline V gives CDR1 MNHEY, CDR2 SMNVEV (reference sequence). This sample is drawn from a study of T-cell reconstitution after alpha-beta-depleted transplantation in children. The TCRbeta library incorporated unique molecular identifiers. TCRdb passed the PCR reads through MiXCR, listing each CDR3 protein once. The data contain fewer than 700,000 distinct CDR3 sequences, roughly 13% of them seen just once; the ten biggest clones take up around 2%.

The sequencing here drew on PBMCs, mostly from graft donor cells, taken 360 days after TCRalphabeta/CD19-depleted stem cell transplant. This TCR was sampled from a male patient younger than 18 who had a stem cell transplant for acute myeloid leukemia, so the T cells may come from the graft donor. V is TRBV27 and J is TRBJ2-3, with D perhaps assigned TRBD1 or TRBD2 (5 bases each). The CDR3 nucleotides are TGTGCCAGCAGTTGGGACCTCCCGGGGTACACAGATACGCAGTATTTT. Translation gives CASSWDLPGYTDTQYF.